This entry lists 9 T cell receptor beta chains sequenced from one sample in a study of shared clonotypes between healthy human individuals. The assay was immunoSEQ multiplex PCR, and TCRdb's table has in-frame clones only and misses some. The profile covers some 2.3 million clones, with just over 90% appearing a single time and 0.39% taken by the ten largest. Sample: naive CD4+ T cells from PBMCs. Stated subset: CD45RA+ positively selected. Receptor source: a young man in good health. Some clones in this sample may be carry-over from other donors' samples.

The V call is TRBV28, the J call TRBJ2-7, with 7 bases identical to TRBD2. Looked up from germline, CDR1 is MDHEN and CDR2 is SYDVKM. V lost 4 bases, J lost 0 bases, and 6 bases stayed unmatched. The CDR3 totals 15 residues. CDR3 in DNA: TGTGCCAGCAGTTGGGGGGGGGTCCCCTCCTACGAGCAGTACTTC. Protein product: CASSWGGVPSYEQYF. Full variable domain (missing parts from reference TRBV28 and TRBJ2-7): DVKVTQSSRYLVKRTGEKVFLECVQDMDHENMFWYRQDPGLGLRLIYFSYDVKMKEKGDIPEGYSVSREKKERFSLILESASTNQTSMYLCASSWGGVPSYEQYFGPGTRLTVT.

The chain joins TRBV7-2 to TRBJ1-3, with 9 bases aligning to TRBD1. Trimming took 5 bases from V and 2 from J; bases not matched to a gene: 7. The CDR3 consists of 16 residues. CDR1 is SGHTA, CDR2 FQGNSA, per germline. In DNA form, the CDR3 reads TGTGCCAGCAGCCGCGTTGGACAGGGGACTGGAAACACCATATATTTT. This sequence encodes CASSRVGQGTGNTIYF.

Concerning this clone itself: Within the sample, other DNA sequences also encode this same CDR3. This chain joins TRBV5-1 and TRBJ1-1; D unclear. The CDR3 sequence is 14 residues long. V lost 0 bases and J lost 4, with 10 bases in between. Germline-derived CDR1 and CDR2 are SGHRS and YFSETQ. The CDR3 region is CASSLAGSPTEAFF. As DNA, the CDR3 is TGCGCCAGCAGCTTGGCCGGCAGCCCCACTGAAGCTTTCTTT.

This clone has just a few counts. The CDR3 reads CAWSVRYGQPQHF. For the CDR3, the DNA is TGTGCCTGGAGTGTACGCTACGGTCAGCCCCAGCATTTT. The gene calls are TRBV30 and TRBJ1-5; D unresolved. V lost 0 bases, J lost 6 bases, and 9 bases lay in between. This CDR3 has 13 residues. Germline loops: CDR1 GTSNPN, CDR2 SVGIG (reference sequence).

Comments on this clone: The same CDR3 is also encoded by other DNA sequences in this sample. This chain uses TRBV5-1 with TRBJ2-3; TRBD2 aligns across 11 bases. The trim removed 3 bases at V and 0 bases at J, leaving 3 bases unmatched. Germline values: CDR1 SGHRS, CDR2 YFSETQ. The CDR3 covers 16 residues. The CDR3 DNA is TGCGCCAGCAGCTCCGGGACTAGCGGTAGCACAGATACGCAGTATTTT. Protein product: CASSSGTSGSTDTQYF. Using reference TRBV5-1 and TRBJ2-3 for the parts outside the CDR3, the full variable domain is KAGVTQTPRYLIKTRGQQVTLSCSPISGHRSVSWYQQTPGQGLQFLFEYFSETQRNKGNFPGRFSGRQFSNSRSEMNVSTLELGDSALYLCASSSGTSGSTDTQYFGPGTRLTVL.

Comment on this clone: The same CDR3 also results from other DNA sequences found in this sample. This chain joins TRBV18 and TRBJ2-2, with 7 bases lining up with TRBD1. CDR3 length equals 13 residues. Germline CDR1 KGHSH, CDR2 LQKENI. The J segment lost 5 bases and the V segment lost 6 bases, leaving 3 bases of the junction unmatched. CDR3: CASSPGQTGELFF. Here the CDR3 DNA reads TGTGCCAGCTCGCCGGGACAGACCGGGGAGCTGTTTTTT.

The J gene is TRBJ2-1, the V gene TRBV5-4, with a possible D match to TRBD2 (5 bases). The CDR3 length is 16 residues. Deletions cut 2 bases from V and 0 bases from J, with 12 bases between. Germline CDR1 SGHNT, CDR2 YYREEE (reference sequence). CDR3 DNA: TGTGCCAGCAGCTTTGGGGTTGCGGGCTCCTACAATGAGCAGTTCTTC. Translation gives CASSFGVAGSYNEQFF.

This chain joins TRBV18 and TRBJ2-7; unclear D gene. V lost 2 bases to trimming and J lost 0 bases, with 8 bases between them. Germline assignment: CDR1 KGHSH and CDR2 LQKENI. The CDR3 consists of 14 residues. In DNA, the CDR3 is TGTGCCAGCTCACCAGGAGCGAACTCCTACGAGCAGTACTTC. This translates into CASSPGANSYEQYF.

This chain connects TRBV29-1 to TRBJ1-5, with D perhaps TRBD1 (5 bases). This CDR3 spans 13 amino acids. Germline V gene lookup returns CDR1 SQVTM and CDR2 ANQGSEA. Trimming shortened V by 7 bases and J by 2 bases, and 12 bases separated the two germline ends. The CDR3 here is CSAGAGGNQPQHF. For the CDR3, the DNA is TGCAGCGCCGGGGCGGGCGGCAATCAGCCCCAGCATTTT.